Listed here is a single TCR beta chain. One end of the junction fails to match germline, which may point to a read error. TCRbeta library preparation incorporated unique molecular identifiers. MiXCR, run by TCRdb on the PCR reads, gives a single entry per CDR3 protein. The table includes 250,000 to 300,000 distinct CDR3 sequences, approximately 9.6% detected once. Germline V gene data show CDR1 as DFQATT and CDR2 as SNEGSKA (reference sequence). The CDR3 loop spans 16 amino acids. The data derive from a study of T-cell reconstitution after alpha-beta-depleted transplantation in children. The sequencing used PBMCs from the stem cell graft donor, collected from the stem cell graft. The clonotype comes from a human donor who donated a stem cell graft to a child with SCID. The rearrangement uses TRBV20-1 and TRBJ2-7, with 10 bases identical to TRBD1. The CDR3 loop reads CCAADRGQGFSYEQYF. CDR3 sequence (DNA): TGCTGTGCTGCCGACAGGGGACAGGGGTTCTCCTACGAGCAGTACTTC.